This T cell receptor beta chain was sequenced in a study of CD8 T cells in ankylosing spondylitis. From germline, CDR1 is MNHEY and CDR2 SVGEGT. V gave up 4 bases and J gave up 0 bases, with 11 bases separating them. The length of the CDR3 is 15 residues. TCRdb re-derived calls from the 5' RACE reads in MiXCR, one entry per CDR3 protein. In the table there are about 190,000 distinct CDR3 sequences, about an eighth of which are singletons. The study's findings and limits: CD8+ disease-linked clones were present at relatively low frequencies in blood. In reactive arthritis synovial fluid and blood, some motif variants had been reported before. The clones that were linked to disease were reported to be significantly enriched in matched synovial fluid samples from ankylosing spondylitis patients.

A note on this clonotype: Its antigen is as yet unknown.

This TCR was sampled from a female donor with ankylosing spondylitis or in good health (not recorded which). The V call is TRBV6-2 or TRBV6-3, the J call TRBJ2-3; D is undetermined. Sequencing was done on a sample of blood, either unsorted or a sorted T cell fraction (not recorded which). The CDR3 DNA sequence: TGTGCCAGCAGTTCGACGGACCTTAGCACAGATACGCAGTATTTT. Protein sequence: CASSSTDLSTDTQYF.